The next 25 T cell receptor beta chains were all read from a single sample in a study of T cells in localized non-small cell lung cancer. Some clones are missing from TCRdb's copy, which holds only in-frame ones; the method was immunoSEQ multiplex PCR. The sample has 2,000 to 2,500 clones, 20% to 25% seen once. The sequences come from normal lung tissue next to the tumor, collected before any cancer treatment. The receptor source for this set is a man aged 40 to 70 with stage I squamous cell lung carcinoma.

The chain has TRBV15 and TRBJ2-6, with no clear D. There are 14 residues in the CDR3. V lost 0 bases to trimming and J lost 4 bases, with 4 bases between them. Per the germline V gene, CDR1 is LNHNV and CDR2 is YYDKDF (reference sequence). CDR3: CATSREGGANVLTF. The CDR3, as DNA: TGTGCCACCAGCAGAGAGGGCGGGGCCAACGTCCTGACTTTC.

This clone showed up just a few times. The CDR3 spells CAIRGDITVGRPDEQFF. The DNA of the CDR3 is TGTGCCATCAGGGGGGACATCACGGTCGGGAGGCCCGATGAGCAGTTCTTC. The chain uses TRBV6-8 and TRBJ2-1; D assignment may be TRBD1 or TRBD2 (7 bases each). The CDR3 spans 17 residues. The V gene's germline CDR1 is MNHGY and CDR2 SAAAGT. The V end lost 10 bases, the J end lost 8 bases, and 30 bases lay between the germline ends.

This clone was seen a few times. The chain employs TRBV6-8 and TRBJ1-1, with no clear D. The CDR3 has 12 residues. CDR1 is MNHGY, CDR2 SAAAGT, per germline. The V gene lost 4 bases and the J gene lost 6 bases, with 9 bases spanning the gap. The CDR3 DNA sequence: TGTGCCAGCAGTTGGGGTGGGTCTGAAGCTTTCTTT. This sequence encodes CASSWGGSEAFF.

This clone was detected a few times. This rearrangement joins TRBV15 to TRBJ1-4, with a possible D match to TRBD1 (5 bases). In germline, CDR1 is LNHNV, CDR2 YYDKDF (reference sequence). V was clipped by 5 bases and J by 0 bases, with 10 bases between them. The CDR3 sequence is 15 residues long. Written as DNA, the CDR3 is TGTGCCACCAGCGCCAGGGACGCAACTAATGAAAAACTGTTTTTT. Protein: CATSARDATNEKLFF.

This clone appeared a few times. The chain has TRBV6-8 and TRBJ2-7; no clear D. Germline CDR1 MNHGY, CDR2 SAAAGT. V shed 5 bases and J shed 0 bases, with 5 bases lying between them. The CDR3 has 12 residues. The CDR3 loop is CASSDGSYEQYF. CDR3 sequence (DNA): TGTGCCAGCAGTGACGGCTCCTACGAGCAGTACTTC.

The CDR3 sequence is CASPPDGSSGNTIYF. For the CDR3, the DNA is TGTGCCAGCCCCCCGGACGGTAGCTCTGGAAACACCATATATTTT. The rearrangement links TRBV11-3 to TRBJ1-3; no clear D gene. This CDR3 spans 15 amino acids. From germline, CDR1 is SGHNT and CDR2 YENEEA. The V end was cut by 8 bases, the J end by 0 bases, with 14 bases between.

By sample fraction, this clone is medium-sized (0.01 to 0.1%). The chain uses TRBV9 and TRBJ2-7, with D perhaps TRBD2 (5 bases). CDR3 size: 15 residues. Germline V gene data show CDR1 as SGDLS and CDR2 as YYNGEE. V was pared by 0 bases and J by 4 bases, with 14 bases between. Here the CDR3 reads CASSVDPSPGYEQYF. The CDR3 nucleotides are TGTGCCAGCAGCGTAGACCCAAGCCCGGGGTACGAGCAGTACTTC.

The chain uses TRBV29-1 and TRBJ1-1; D might be TRBD1 (6 bases). The CDR3 has 13 residues. The germline V gene has CDR1 SQVTM and CDR2 ANQGSEA. Trimming removed 7 bases at V and 1 base at J, with 13 bases between. The CDR3 DNA is TGCAGCGGTGAGGGACACCAGAACACTGAAGCTTTCTTT. Translated: CSGEGHQNTEAFF.

Sample share makes this clone large. This rearrangement joins TRBV16 to TRBJ2-1, with 7 bases matching TRBD1. J gave up 3 bases and V 8 bases, and 7 bases lay outside the gene matches. Germline CDR1 reads KGHSY; CDR2 reads FQNENV. CDR3 length equals 14 residues. The CDR3 loop is CASLIQGDYNEQFF. CDR3 nucleotide sequence: TGTGCCAGCTTAATCCAGGGGGACTACAATGAGCAGTTCTTC.

The V gene is TRBV18, the J gene TRBJ1-4, with D possibly matching TRBD1 (6 bases). V was pared by 1 base and J by 8 bases, with 14 bases between. This CDR3 has 15 residues. CDR1 KGHSH and CDR2 LQKENI come from the germline V gene. The CDR3 DNA reads TGTGCCAGCTCACCACGCAGGGGAGGTGACGAAAAACTGTTTTTT. This sequence encodes CASSPRRGGDEKLFF.

This clone was seen a handful of times. The chain joins TRBV19 to TRBJ1-2, with 8 bases identical to TRBD1. The CDR3 is 15 amino acids. The germline gives CDR1 LNHDA, CDR2 SQIVND (reference sequence). Unmatched junction bases numbered 13, after V lost 5 bases and J lost 8 bases. The CDR3 reads CASSVSWGQAGGYTF. As DNA, the CDR3 is TGTGCCAGTAGTGTTTCCTGGGGACAGGCTGGCGGCTACACCTTC.

J is TRBJ2-1 and V is TRBV19; TRBD2 matches at 7 bases. Germline V lookup: CDR1 LNHDA, CDR2 SQIVND (reference sequence). The trim removed 3 bases at V and 10 bases at J, leaving 6 bases unmatched. The CDR3 has 13 residues. This CDR3 is CASSMGGRREQFF. CDR3 nucleotides: TGTGCCAGTAGTATGGGCGGGAGACGGGAGCAGTTCTTC.

This chain joins TRBV9 and TRBJ1-5; 8 bases map to TRBD1. This CDR3 comprises 14 residues. The germline gives CDR1 SGDLS, CDR2 YYNGEE. J lost 9 bases, V lost 5 bases, and 10 bases had no gene match. CDR3 DNA: TGTGCCAGCAGTGAAGACAGGGGTTCATGGCCCCAGCATTTT. It yields the protein CASSEDRGSWPQHF. The complete variable domain, with remaining parts taken from reference TRBV9 and TRBJ1-5, reads DSGVTQTPKHLITATGQRVTLRCSPRSGDLSVYWYQQSLDQGLQFLIQYYNGEERAKGNILERFSAQQFPDLHSELNLSSLELGDSALYFCASSEDRGSWPQHFGDGTRLSIL.

V usage is TRBV7-5 and J usage is TRBJ1-6; the table's D call, TRBD1, has no DNA check behind it. TRBV7-5 is a pseudogene locus. The CDR3 covers 15 residues. CDR3 nucleotides: TGTGCCAGCAGCTCGGGACAGGGCCGAAATTCACCCCTCCACTTT. This gives the protein CASSSGQGRNSPLHF.

By share of the sample, this clone is large. This chain links TRBV11-3 with TRBJ1-1, with 8 bases identical to TRBD1. The CDR3 runs to 14 residues. The ends lost 5 bases at V and 4 bases at J; junction bases unmatched: 6. The germline gives CDR1 SGHNT, CDR2 YENEEA. The CDR3 reads CASSAGGAGTEAFF. DNA for the CDR3: TGTGCCAGCAGCGCAGGGGGCGCCGGCACTGAAGCTTTCTTT.

This clone showed up just a few times. The chain carries TRBV11-3 and TRBJ1-2, with a possible D match to TRBD1 (5 bases). CDR1 and CDR2 (germline): SGHNT, YENEEA. Trimming left V 1 base short and J 4 bases short, with 13 bases between. This CDR3 has 15 amino acids. CDR3 DNA sequence: TGTGCCAGCAGCTTAGGAGTAGCAGGGCTCTATGGCTACACCTTC. Translation gives CASSLGVAGLYGYTF.

This chain joins TRBV28 and TRBJ2-7; 7 nucleotides line up with TRBD1. The germline V gene encodes CDR1 MDHEN and CDR2 SYDVKM. This CDR3 is 17 amino acids long. Trimming at V came to 3 bases and at J to 1 base, leaving 12 bases not matched to a gene. Here the CDR3 reads CASSLGGGQATSYEQYF. The CDR3 DNA reads TGTGCCAGCAGTTTGGGCGGTGGACAGGCGACTTCCTACGAGCAGTACTTC.

This clone is judged medium-sized. This chain joins TRBV6-7 and TRBJ2-7; D remains unclear. TRBV6-7 is designated an ORF whose function remains uncertain. The V end was cut by 8 bases, the J end by 2 bases, with 7 bases between. This CDR3 has 11 residues. In DNA form, the CDR3 reads TGTGCCAGCTCTAACACCTACGAGCAGTACTTC. It yields the protein CASSNTYEQYF.

This clone was recorded once. The chain is built from TRBV19 and TRBJ1-2; 8 bases line up with TRBD1. CDR1 and CDR2 from the germline V gene are LNHDA and SQIVND (reference sequence). The CDR3 length is 15 residues. V was clipped by 5 bases and J by 6 bases; unmatched bases: 11. In DNA form, the CDR3 reads TGTGCCAGTAGTCCCGGCGACAGGGGAAACGATGGCTACACCTTC. It specifies CASSPGDRGNDGYTF.

A note on this clone: Mismatch with germline at one junction end may stem from a read error. The rearrangement links TRBV6-8 to TRBJ1-1; weak D call: TRBD1 (6 bases). Germline V lookup: CDR1 MNHGY, CDR2 SAAAGT. This CDR3 region has 14 residues. In DNA form, the CDR3 reads TGTGCCATCAGTCCAGGGGTCTCGAACACTGAAGCTTTCTTT. It translates to CAISPGVSNTEAFF.

This clone was seen a few times. The chain is built from TRBV28 and TRBJ2-7; TRBD1 matches 8 bases. Trimming took 3 bases from V and 3 from J; bases not matched to a gene: 10. The CDR3 sequence is 16 residues long. Per germline, CDR1 MDHEN and CDR2 SYDVKM. CDR3 region: CASSFGRLGQVYEQYF. Here the CDR3 DNA reads TGTGCCAGCAGTTTCGGGCGGTTGGGACAGGTCTACGAGCAGTACTTC.

This chain joins TRBV18 and TRBJ2-7; perhaps TRBD2 as D (5 bases). The CDR3 covers 13 residues. Germline V CDR1 and CDR2: KGHSH, LQKENI. V shed 5 bases and J shed 6 bases, with 14 bases lying between them. The CDR3 DNA reads as TGTGCCAGCTCATCAACGTCGGGATCCGAGCAGTACTTC. Encoded protein: CASSSTSGSEQYF.

V is TRBV6-8 and J is TRBJ2-7, with TRBD2 matching 10 bases. Trimming at V came to 8 bases and at J to 5 bases, leaving 6 bases not matched to a gene. From germline, CDR1 is MNHGY and CDR2 SAAAGT. The CDR3 runs to 13 residues. CDR3 residues: CASESGRDHEQYF. The DNA for the CDR3 is TGTGCCAGCGAGAGCGGGAGGGACCACGAGCAGTACTTC.

The V and J genes are TRBV6-9 and TRBJ1-2, with 7 bases fitting TRBD1. Germline CDR1 reads MNHGY; CDR2 reads SVAAGI. The CDR3 spans 14 residues. J gave up 4 bases and V 6 bases, and 8 bases lay outside the gene matches. The CDR3 DNA is TGTGCCAGCAGGCCGGGACAGCAGGGCTATGGCTACACCTTC. This encodes CASRPGQQGYGYTF.

Relative to its sample, this clone is medium-sized (0.01 to 0.1%). The chain is built from TRBV11-3 and TRBJ2-1; D gene unclear. The V end lost 5 bases, the J end lost 5 bases, and 16 bases lay between the germline ends. This CDR3 has 15 amino acids. In germline, CDR1 is SGHNT, CDR2 YENEEA. The CDR3 here is CASSLKLGSHNEQFF. The CDR3 DNA reads TGTGCCAGCAGCCTTAAACTGGGCAGCCACAATGAGCAGTTCTTC.